Listed below are T cell receptor beta chains from one sample, sequenced in a study of blood T cell repertoires in COVID-19. This table comes from immunoSEQ multiplex PCR, and its TCRdb copy is limited to in-frame clones, with some not included. The table records some 260,000 clones, roughly 87% of them present only once. Material for sequencing was PBMCs or T cells enriched from blood (not recorded which). The receptors originated from a woman in her 30s with acute COVID-19. CDR3s include the opening cysteine and the closing phenylalanine or tryptophan. A D gene is named only where the DNA matches it firmly. Clone size appears in some rows only: once, few, many, or a class for an expanded clone.

v_call: TRBV27; d_call: .; j_call: TRBJ2-3; clone_size: .; cdr3_nt: TGTGCCAGCAAAATTCCTTGGCAGGATACGCAGTATTTT; cdr3_aa: CASKIPWQDTQYF
v_call: TRBV28; d_call: .; j_call: TRBJ1-2; clone_size: .; cdr3_nt: TGTGCCAGCAGTAAAAGCAGGGTACCTAACTATGGCTACACCTTC; cdr3_aa: CASSKSRVPNYGYTF
v_call: TRBV6-1; d_call: TRBD2; j_call: TRBJ2-7; clone_size: .; cdr3_nt: TGTGCCAGCAGTGAAGCTCGCGGGGGTGGGTACGAGCAGTACTTC; cdr3_aa: CASSEARGGGYEQYF
v_call: TRBV6-7; d_call: .; j_call: TRBJ2-7; clone_size: .; cdr3_nt: TGTGCCAGCAGTTACTCGAATAGCCCAGGGGAAATCTACGAGCAGTACTTC; cdr3_aa: CASSYSNSPGEIYEQYF
v_call: TRBV10-2; d_call: TRBD1; j_call: TRBJ1-4; clone_size: .; cdr3_nt: TGCGCCAGCAGTGAGTCGAAGGGACAGACAACTAATGAAAAACTGTTTTTT; cdr3_aa: CASSESKGQTTNEKLFF
v_call: TRBV11-2; d_call: TRBD1; j_call: TRBJ1-2; clone_size: .; cdr3_nt: TGTGCCAGCAGCGAAGGACAGGGGGTTTACTATGGCTACACCTTC; cdr3_aa: CASSEGQGVYYGYTF
v_call: TRBV6-1; d_call: .; j_call: TRBJ1-2; clone_size: .; cdr3_nt: TGTGCCAGCAGTGAAATAAGGCAGGGCTATGGCTACACCTTC; cdr3_aa: CASSEIRQGYGYTF
v_call: TRBV7-6; d_call: TRBD2; j_call: TRBJ2-7; clone_size: .; cdr3_nt: TGTGCCAGCAGCTTAATGAGCGGGATAGCCTCCTACGAGCAGTACTTC; cdr3_aa: CASSLMSGIASYEQYF
v_call: TRBV5-6; d_call: .; j_call: TRBJ1-1; clone_size: .; cdr3_nt: TGTGCCAGCAGCTGGCCCGGGAAAAACACTGAAGCTTTCTTT; cdr3_aa: CASSWPGKNTEAFF
v_call: TRBV27; d_call: .; j_call: TRBJ1-3; clone_size: .; cdr3_nt: TGTGCCAGCAGTTTAGGGCAGGGCTCTGGAAACACCATATATTTT; cdr3_aa: CASSLGQGSGNTIYF
v_call: TRBV7-8; d_call: TRBD2; j_call: TRBJ2-5; clone_size: .; cdr3_nt: TGTGCCAGCAGCTTAGCGACTAGCGGGAAAGAGACCCAGTACTTC; cdr3_aa: CASSLATSGKETQYF
v_call: TRBV10-3; d_call: TRBD1; j_call: TRBJ2-4; clone_size: .; cdr3_nt: TGTGCCATCAGTCCGGGACAGGGGGTTTTGGACATTCAGTACTTC; cdr3_aa: CAISPGQGVLDIQYF
v_call: TRBV4-3; d_call: TRBD2; j_call: TRBJ2-1; clone_size: .; cdr3_nt: TGCGCCAGCAGCCAAGGGGCTAGCGGAGAATACAATGAGCAGTTCTTC; cdr3_aa: CASSQGASGEYNEQFF
v_call: TRBV9; d_call: .; j_call: TRBJ2-1; clone_size: .; cdr3_nt: TGTGCCAGCAGCGTTGGTACATACAATGAGCAGTTCTTC; cdr3_aa: CASSVGTYNEQFF
v_call: TRBV5-1; d_call: .; j_call: TRBJ1-6; clone_size: .; cdr3_nt: TGCGCCAGCAGCTTGGGCAGGGAAGGGAATTCACCCCTCCACTTT; cdr3_aa: CASSLGREGNSPLHF
v_call: TRBV27; d_call: .; j_call: TRBJ1-2; clone_size: .; cdr3_nt: TGTGCCAGCAGTGTCATGCGGTATAACTATGGCTACACCTTC; cdr3_aa: CASSVMRYNYGYTF
v_call: TRBV2; d_call: .; j_call: TRBJ1-5; clone_size: .; cdr3_nt: TGTGCCAGCCTACTAAGGGGTAATCAGCCCCAGCATTTT; cdr3_aa: CASLLRGNQPQHF
v_call: TRBV5-1; d_call: .; j_call: TRBJ2-7; clone_size: .; cdr3_nt: TGCGCCAGCAGCTTGGGAGGCGAGGAGGAGACATTACTTTACGAGCAGTACTTC; cdr3_aa: CASSLGGEEETLLYEQYF
v_call: TRBV28; d_call: TRBD2; j_call: TRBJ2-5; clone_size: .; cdr3_nt: TGTGCCAGCAGGGCCGGGACTAGCGTAGAGACCCAGTACTTC; cdr3_aa: CASRAGTSVETQYF
v_call: TRBV5-1; d_call: .; j_call: TRBJ2-7; clone_size: .; cdr3_nt: TGCGCCAGCAGCCGGTCCCATGCGGCGGACTACGAGCAGTACTTC; cdr3_aa: CASSRSHAADYEQYF
v_call: TRBV5-6; d_call: TRBD1; j_call: TRBJ2-7; clone_size: .; cdr3_nt: TGTGCCAGCAACGGACAGGGAGAGAGCTACGAGCAGTACTTC; cdr3_aa: CASNGQGESYEQYF
v_call: TRBV2; d_call: TRBD1; j_call: TRBJ1-1; clone_size: .; cdr3_nt: TGTGCCAGCAGGGCCGGGACAGGGGGTCTCTCAATTGGAGCTTTCTTT; cdr3_aa: CASRAGTGGLSIGAFF
v_call: TRBV7-3; d_call: .; j_call: TRBJ2-7; clone_size: .; cdr3_nt: TGTGCCAGCAGTCGGAATCTTCCCCTCTATTACGAGCGGTACTTC; cdr3_aa: CASSRNLPLYYERYF
v_call: TRBV29-1; d_call: .; j_call: TRBJ2-5; clone_size: .; cdr3_nt: TGCAGCGTTGAAGCAGGATGGGAGACCCAGTACTTC; cdr3_aa: CSVEAGWETQYF
v_call: TRBV4-2; d_call: .; j_call: TRBJ1-5; clone_size: .; cdr3_nt: TGTGCCAGCAGCCAAGTGAGGGAGGCCCATCAGCCCCAGCATTTT; cdr3_aa: CASSQVREAHQPQHF
v_call: TRBV2; d_call: .; j_call: TRBJ2-5; clone_size: .; cdr3_nt: TGTGCCAGCAGTGTTCTAGGGGTTCGGGAGACCCAGTACTTC; cdr3_aa: CASSVLGVRETQYF
v_call: TRBV5-1; d_call: .; j_call: TRBJ1-3; clone_size: .; cdr3_nt: TGCGCCAGCAGCTTGACACTAAGCTCTGGAAACACCATATATTTT; cdr3_aa: CASSLTLSSGNTIYF
v_call: TRBV27; d_call: TRBD2; j_call: TRBJ2-2; clone_size: once; cdr3_nt: TGTGCCAGCACGACTAGCGGGATTAACACCGGGGAGCTGTTTTTT; cdr3_aa: CASTTSGINTGELFF
v_call: TRBV20-1; d_call: .; j_call: TRBJ1-5; clone_size: .; cdr3_nt: TGCAGTGCTAGTGAGAGGGAGGCGAATAGCAATCAGCCCCAGCATTTT; cdr3_aa: CSASEREANSNQPQHF
v_call: TRBV10-3; d_call: TRBD2; j_call: TRBJ2-3; clone_size: .; cdr3_nt: TGTGCCATCAGTGTTGTCCTAGCGGGAATGTTGGAGTACACAGATACGCAGTATTTT; cdr3_aa: CAISVVLAGMLEYTDTQYF
v_call: TRBV28; d_call: .; j_call: TRBJ1-3; clone_size: .; cdr3_nt: TGTGCCAGCAGTTTTCAAGGGGCCCGTGATGGAAACACCATATATTTT; cdr3_aa: CASSFQGARDGNTIYF